The present T cell receptor (beta chain) was sequenced within a study of HIV-infected patients and healthy controls. Trimming cost V 2 bases and J 5 bases, with 13 bases left between them. Germline V CDR1 and CDR2: SGHKS, YYEKEE (reference sequence). The CDR3 has 14 amino acids. By its share, this clonotype is medium-sized (0.01 to 0.1%). Its antigen is currently unknown. Around 530 ng RNA was reverse transcribed with alpha and beta constant-region primers. Each of the alpha and beta chains got its own library through chain-specific third strand synthesis with indices. TCRdb re-called the 5' RACE reads with MiXCR, one entry per CDR3 protein. The sample consists of about 10,000 distinct CDR3 sequences, roughly 8% of them appearing once. Regarding the study as a whole: HIV-infected patients and controls differed significantly in mean usage of eight alpha and eight beta V genes. Untreated HIV+ repertoires had roughly threefold fewer distinct CDR3s and lower Shannon diversity than healthy controls. CMV-associated CDR3s mostly grew nonsignificantly during therapy, while HIV-associated CDR3s declined significantly. In healthy controls, MAIT alpha CDR3s were common; in HIV+ repertoires, severely depleted.

No cell fractionation was done, so the repertoire covers all unsorted peripheral blood T cells. The chain is built from TRBV5-5 and TRBJ2-5, with a possible D match to TRBD1 (6 bases). The clonotype was recovered from an adult in good health. What was sequenced was blood. The CDR3 region is CASSFRGMMETQYF. CDR3 coding DNA: TGTGCCAGCAGCTTTAGGGGGATGATGGAGACCCAGTACTTC.